These 15 T cell receptor beta chains came from one sample sequenced in a study of T cells in Graves' hyperthyroidism and ophthalmopathy (dated by TCRdb to the late 2010s). The library was built by means of multiplex PCR. The instrument given in TCRdb is Illumina HiSeq 2000. Amplification of TCR beta CDR3 regions was carried out from RNA transcripts. The TCR CDR3 was subjected to a first round of RT-PCR using the HTBI primer set and the Qiagen OneStep RT-PCR kit. TCRdb reanalyzed the raw reads on its own, using fastp at Q25 for trimming and MiXCR for clone calling, and kept in-frame beta chains. Rows merge per CDR3 protein into single entries with the most common DNA and genes. The sample table lists 600,000 or so distinct CDR3 sequences, roughly 15% of them with a count of one. The top ten hold approximately 12% of the sample. The sample consisted of blood. The receptors were sampled from a woman in her 50s with Graves' ophthalmopathy.

This clonotype was observed a few times. The chain is built from TRBV24-1 and TRBJ1-5; D perhaps matches TRBD1 (5 bases). The CDR3 contains 13 residues. Looked up from germline, CDR1 is KGHDR and CDR2 is SFDVKD. The ends were cut back, 7 bases at V and 7 bases at J, with 13 bases in the middle. CDR3 nucleotide sequence: TGTGCCACCAGCTGGGGGGAGGGCCAGCCCCAGCATTTT. Translating it yields CATSWGEGQPQHF.

This clonotype has at least ten counts. The chain is built from TRBV2 and TRBJ2-1, with TRBD2 matching 11 bases. V trimming: 1 base; J trimming: 0 bases; junction bases outside the gene matches: 8. Germline CDR1 is SNHLY and CDR2 is FYNNEI. This CDR3 contains 19 residues. CDR3 bases: TGTGCCAGCAGTGAAGGGTATAGCGGGAGGGGACTCTCCTACAATGAGCAGTTCTTC. This translates into CASSEGYSGRGLSYNEQFF.

This clonotype was found many times. V and J are TRBV6-5 and TRBJ2-1; no clear D. CDR3 length equals 15 residues. Germline V gives CDR1 MNHEY, CDR2 SVGAGI. Trimming took 0 bases from V and 5 from J, leaving 11 bases between them. The CDR3 loop is CASSYSTLKHNEQFF. CDR3 bases: TGTGCCAGCAGTTACTCGACCCTGAAACACAATGAGCAGTTCTTC.

This clonotype was picked up many times. V is TRBV12-3 or TRBV12-4 and J is TRBJ2-1; D is uncertain. This CDR3 is built from 14 residues. V dropped 3 bases and J dropped 8 bases, with 14 bases sitting between them. The CDR3 here is CASSLVSWSDEQFF. CDR3 DNA sequence: TGTGCCAGCAGTTTGGTTTCGTGGTCGGATGAGCAGTTCTTC.

This clonotype was counted a few times. A single base separates this from a much larger clone, so it may be a read error. The genes are TRBV7-9 and TRBJ2-3; D unresolved. The CDR3 sequence is 15 residues long. V lost 1 base, J lost 0 bases, and 8 bases lay in between. Germline CDR1 SEHNR, CDR2 FQNEAQ (reference sequence). The CDR3 sequence: CASSLDETSTDTQYF. DNA for the CDR3: TGTGCCAGCAGCTTAGACGAGACTAGCACAGATACGCAGTATTTT.

Comments on this clonotype: Being one base from a much bigger clone, this may be a read error. This chain joins TRBV7-2 and TRBJ1-2, with D tentatively TRBD1 (6 bases). V was shortened by 2 bases and J by 12 bases, with 22 bases between the two germline ends. This CDR3 comprises 15 residues. CDR1 and CDR2 from the germline V gene are SGHTA and FQGNSA. DNA of the CDR3: TGTGCCAGCAGCTTAACAGTGGCAGGGGTGGGCGGCCACACCTTC. This gives the protein CASSLTVAGVGGHTF. Based on the CDR3 plus reference TRBV7-2 and TRBJ1-2, the full variable domain is GAGVSQSPSNKVTEKGKDVELRCDPISGHTALYWYRQSLGQGLEFLIYFQGNSAPDKSGLPSDRFSAERTGGSVSTLTIQRTQQEDSAVYLCASSLTVAGVGGHTFGSGTRLTVV.

The sample holds many counts of this clonotype. DNA of the CDR3: TGCAGCGTTGGGCGGGGACAGAACACAGATACGCAGTATTTT. It encodes CSVGRGQNTDTQYF. The chain has TRBV29-1 and TRBJ2-3; the D gene is possibly TRBD1 (7 bases). The CDR3 contains 14 residues. Germline V gives CDR1 SQVTM, CDR2 ANQGSEA. V gave up 4 bases and J gave up 2 bases, with 13 bases separating them.

V usage is TRBV18 and J usage is TRBJ1-6, with D maybe TRBD1 (5 bases). Between the trimmed V and J ends, which lost 2 bases and 7 bases, there was a span of 15 bases. CDR1 and CDR2 (germline): KGHSH, LQKENI. This CDR3 contains 16 residues. The CDR3 sequence is CASSPKGGTANSPLHF. For the CDR3, the DNA is TGTGCCAGCTCACCAAAAGGCGGGACCGCAAATTCACCCCTCCACTTT.

This clonotype was recorded at least ten times. The rearrangement links TRBV30 to TRBJ1-1, with D unclear. The germline V gene encodes CDR1 GTSNPN and CDR2 SVGIG (reference sequence). The CDR3 is 13 amino acids. V was trimmed by 4 bases and J by 1 base, leaving 10 bases between them. CDR3 amino acids: CAWKEGSNTEAFF. In DNA form, the CDR3 reads TGTGCCTGGAAGGAAGGATCGAACACTGAAGCTTTCTTT. Complete variable domain (other parts from reference TRBV30 and TRBJ1-1): SQTIHQWPATLVQPVGSPLSLECTVEGTSNPNLYWYRQAAGRGLQLLFYSVGIGQISSEVPQNLSASRPQDRQFILSSKKLLLSDSGFYLCAWKEGSNTEAFFGQGTRLTVV.

This clonotype is a singleton in its sample. The junction departs from the called germline gene at one end, perhaps through a read error. The chain recombines TRBV11-2 with TRBJ1-5; 9 bases agree with TRBD1. The germline V gene encodes CDR1 SGHAT and CDR2 FQNNGV. The CDR3 runs to 16 residues. CDR3 residues: CVSSGRTGDSVKPQHF. DNA of the CDR3: TGTGTCAGCAGCGGAAGGACAGGGGACAGCGTCAAGCCCCAGCATTTT.

The chain employs TRBV20-1 and TRBJ2-1, with TRBD2 matching 16 bases. This CDR3 region has 18 residues. The J segment lost 4 bases and the V segment lost 6 bases, leaving 12 bases of the junction unmatched. Per the germline V gene, CDR1 is DFQATT and CDR2 is SNEGSKA (reference sequence). Written as DNA, the CDR3 is TGCAGTGCGCCCTCCGGGACTAGCGGGAGGGCCGTATACAATGAGCAGTTCTTC. As protein: CSAPSGTSGRAVYNEQFF.

In its sample, this clonotype was seen many times. This chain uses TRBV30 with TRBJ1-5, with 7 bases fitting TRBD1. With V trimmed by 2 bases and J by 6 bases, 7 bases remained unmatched. The CDR3 is 14 residues long. In germline, CDR1 is GTSNPN, CDR2 SVGIG (reference sequence). CDR3 DNA sequence: TGTGCCTGGAGTTACAACAGGGGTAGTCAGCCCCAGCATTTT. Protein sequence: CAWSYNRGSQPQHF.

This clonotype has more than one count but fewer than ten. The chain is built from TRBV18 and TRBJ2-3; no clear D gene. Germline V gene sequence: CDR1 KGHSH, CDR2 LQKENI. V dropped 3 bases and J dropped 4 bases, with 11 bases sitting between them. The CDR3 consists of 14 residues. Here the CDR3 DNA reads TGTGCCAGCTCACCTATATACCCCCCAGATACGCAGTATTTT. Its translation is CASSPIYPPDTQYF.

This clonotype occurred many times. The chain has TRBV2 and TRBJ1-2; D call uncertain. This CDR3 is 12 amino acids long. The germline V and J ends were trimmed by 7 bases and 6 bases, with 12 bases remaining between them. Germline V lookup: CDR1 SNHLY, CDR2 FYNNEI. This chain's CDR3 is CASKQEGHGYTF. As DNA, the CDR3 is TGTGCCAGCAAGCAGGAAGGGCATGGCTACACCTTC.

The rearrangement links TRBV20-1 to TRBJ2-7, with 9 bases that match TRBD1. The CDR3 spans 13 residues. Germline assignment: CDR1 DFQATT and CDR2 SNEGSKA (reference sequence). Trimming cost V 4 bases and J 4 bases; bases outside gene matches: 5. CDR3 loop: CSATRDRGYEQYF. The CDR3 DNA reads as TGCAGTGCTACTAGAGACAGGGGGTACGAGCAGTACTTC.